The rows below give T cell receptor beta chains drawn from one sample of a study of blood T cell repertoires in COVID-19. TCRdb keeps only in-frame clones here, not all; method: immunoSEQ multiplex PCR. The sample consists of hundreds of thousands of clones, around nine tenths of them appearing once. Sequencing was performed on peripheral blood. The source of these receptors is an elderly man with acute or convalescent COVID-19. The CDR3 runs from the conserved cysteine through the conserved F or W. Each record gives: clone size, V gene, CDR3 protein. A row's size may be missing; if present it is once, few, many or a size class.

-	TRBV3-1/TRBV3-2	CASKPAGLETQYF
-	TRBV4-2	CASSQAGDVSGANVLTF
once	TRBV19	CATSRLAGRIKDTQYF
-	TRBV10-3	CAIRATGLSYEQYF
-	TRBV5-5	CASSFRASGQETQYF
-	TRBV7-2	CASKSGGLETQYF
-	TRBV6-2/TRBV6-3	CASSDRDPYNSPLHF
-	TRBV11-3	CASSLTSSGLQGAWNYGYTF
-	TRBV24-1	CATSDQTPGHPEQFF
once	TRBV6-5	CASSYEGQGSYEQYF
-	TRBV7-9	CASTPESGGYGYTF